These 8 T cell receptor beta chains were sequenced from one sample in a study of blood T cell repertoires in COVID-19 (TCRdb year 2020). The library relied on the immunoSEQ multiplex PCR assay. The immuneACCESS repertoire file appears here via TCRdb, limited to in-frame rearrangements. These files lack a portion of the clones; in checked studies, under half of the deficit traces to unresolved V genes, and the cause of the others is not known. This sample has about 160,000 clones in its table, and more than 80% of those were observed once. The biggest ten clones account for around 9.9% of the sample. The source material was peripheral blood. Every receptor here comes from a human donor in a cohort sampled during active COVID-19.

V and J are TRBV27 and TRBJ2-1; 11 bases agree with TRBD1. Germline CDR1 MNHEY, CDR2 SMNVEV (reference sequence). The V gene end was trimmed by 3 bases and the J gene end by 10 bases; junction bases not matched to a gene: 11. The CDR3 has 16 residues. This CDR3 reads CASSFLGGQGAQEQFF. Here the CDR3 DNA reads TGTGCCAGCAGTTTTCTTGGCGGACAGGGGGCGCAGGAGCAGTTCTTC.

In this sample, this clone turned up a few times. The chain joins TRBV24-1 to TRBJ1-1; no firm D call. Germline CDR1 KGHDR, CDR2 SFDVKD. The CDR3 consists of 14 residues. The V end lost 7 bases, the J end lost 1 base, and 12 bases lay between the germline ends. CDR3 region: CATSGREGNTEAFF. In nucleotides, the CDR3 is TGTGCCACCAGCGGAAGGGAGGGGAACACTGAAGCTTTCTTT.

The chain combines TRBV24-1 with TRBJ2-3; the D gene is possibly TRBD2 (5 bases). With 2 bases removed from V and 9 bases from J, the gap between germline ends came to 14 bases. Germline V lookup: CDR1 KGHDR, CDR2 SFDVKD. This CDR3 has 14 residues. The DNA for the CDR3 is TGTGCCACCAGTGATTACCGGGATACCGGGACGCAGTATTTT. This translates into CATSDYRDTGTQYF.

The genes are TRBV19 and TRBJ1-1; D is unresolved. The CDR3 is 15 amino acids. Germline assignment: CDR1 LNHDA and CDR2 SQIVND (reference sequence). V was cut by 7 bases and J by 0 bases, with 15 bases left in between. In DNA form, the CDR3 reads TGTGCCAGTACCCCTCGTGCAACTATGAACACTGAAGCTTTCTTT. It translates to CASTPRATMNTEAFF.

The gene calls are TRBV15 and TRBJ2-2; possible D gene TRBD2, 6 bases. Between the trimmed V and J ends, which lost 5 bases and 4 bases, there was a span of 20 bases. Germline CDR1 is LNHNV and CDR2 is YYDKDF (reference sequence). The CDR3 totals 17 residues. The CDR3: CATSPRDGGVVTGELFF. The CDR3 nucleotides are TGTGCCACCAGCCCCCGGGACGGAGGGGTTGTCACCGGGGAGCTGTTTTTT.

The chain joins TRBV7-2 to TRBJ1-4; possible D gene TRBD1, 6 bases. The CDR3 loop spans 15 amino acids. Trimming shortened V by 5 bases and J by 0 bases, and 10 bases separated the two germline ends. The germline V gene encodes CDR1 SGHTA and CDR2 FQGNSA. CDR3 DNA: TGTGCCAGCAGCCCCGGACAGACAACTAATGAAAAACTGTTTTTT. Translating it yields CASSPGQTTNEKLFF.

This chain uses TRBV6-1 with TRBJ2-2; no reliable D call. CDR1 is MNHNS and CDR2 is SASEGT in the germline V gene. Trimming took off 2 bases at V and 7 bases at J, with 5 bases between the two ends. This CDR3 has 12 residues. As DNA, the CDR3 is TGTGCCAGCAGTGAACCCCACGGGGAGCTGTTTTTT. It codes for CASSEPHGELFF.

The chain combines TRBV10-3 with TRBJ1-3, with D perhaps TRBD1 (6 bases). Trimming took 5 bases from V and 1 from J, leaving 6 bases between them. The CDR3 is 13 residues long. Germline CDR1 reads ENHRY; CDR2 reads SYGVKD. Here the CDR3 DNA reads TGTGCCATCAGTCAGGGGTCTGGAAACACCATATATTTT. Encoded protein: CAISQGSGNTIYF.